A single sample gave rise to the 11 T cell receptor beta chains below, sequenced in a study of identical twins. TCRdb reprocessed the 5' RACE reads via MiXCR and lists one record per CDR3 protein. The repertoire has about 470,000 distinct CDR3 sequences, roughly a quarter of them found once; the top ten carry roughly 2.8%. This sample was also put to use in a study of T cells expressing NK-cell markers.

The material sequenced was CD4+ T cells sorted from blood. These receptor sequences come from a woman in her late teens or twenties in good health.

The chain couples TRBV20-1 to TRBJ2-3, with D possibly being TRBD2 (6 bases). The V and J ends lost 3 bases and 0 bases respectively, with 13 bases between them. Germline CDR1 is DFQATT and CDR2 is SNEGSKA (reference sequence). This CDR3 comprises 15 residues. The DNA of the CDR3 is TGCAGTGCTAGTAACGGGGGTTCCAGCACAGATACGCAGTATTTT. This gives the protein CSASNGGSSTDTQYF.

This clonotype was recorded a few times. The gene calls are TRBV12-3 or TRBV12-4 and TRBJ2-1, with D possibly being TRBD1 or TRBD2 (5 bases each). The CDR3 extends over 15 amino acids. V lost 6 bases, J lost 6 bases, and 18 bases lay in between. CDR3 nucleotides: TGTGCCAGCAGGACCGGGACCGCTAGGTTCAATGAGCAGTTCTTC. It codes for CASRTGTARFNEQFF.

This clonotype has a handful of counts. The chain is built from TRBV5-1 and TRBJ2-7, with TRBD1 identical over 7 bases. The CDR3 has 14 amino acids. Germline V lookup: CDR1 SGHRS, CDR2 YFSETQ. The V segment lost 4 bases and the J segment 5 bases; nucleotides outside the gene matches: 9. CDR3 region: CASSDSTGIDEQYF. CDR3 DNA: TGCGCCAGCAGCGACTCGACAGGGATAGACGAGCAGTACTTC.

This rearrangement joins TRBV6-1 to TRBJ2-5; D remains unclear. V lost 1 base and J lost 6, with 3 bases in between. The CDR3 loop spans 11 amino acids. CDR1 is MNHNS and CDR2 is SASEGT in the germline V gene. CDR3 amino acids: CASSEVQTQYF. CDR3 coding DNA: TGTGCCAGCAGTGAAGTGCAGACCCAGTACTTC.

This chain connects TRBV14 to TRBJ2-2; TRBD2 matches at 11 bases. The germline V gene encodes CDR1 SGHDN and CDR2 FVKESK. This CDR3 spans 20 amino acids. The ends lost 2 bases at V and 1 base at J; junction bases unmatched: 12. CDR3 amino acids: CASSQFPGTSGSLNTGELFF. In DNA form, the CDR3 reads TGTGCCAGCAGCCAATTCCCCGGGACTAGCGGCTCCTTGAACACCGGGGAGCTGTTTTTT.

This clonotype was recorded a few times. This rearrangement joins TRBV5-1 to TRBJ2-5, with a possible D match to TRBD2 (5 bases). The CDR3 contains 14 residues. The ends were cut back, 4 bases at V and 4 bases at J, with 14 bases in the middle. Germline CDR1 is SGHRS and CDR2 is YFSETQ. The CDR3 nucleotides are TGCGCCAGCAGCCCGGGATGGACCGCAGAGACCCAGTACTTC. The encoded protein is CASSPGWTAETQYF.

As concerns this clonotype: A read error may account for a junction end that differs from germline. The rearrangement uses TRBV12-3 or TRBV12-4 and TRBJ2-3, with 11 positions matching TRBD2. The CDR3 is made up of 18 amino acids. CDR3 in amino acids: CAISRGTSGRISTDTQYF. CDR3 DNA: TGTGCCATCAGTCGGGGGACTAGCGGCCGGATTAGCACAGATACGCAGTATTTT.

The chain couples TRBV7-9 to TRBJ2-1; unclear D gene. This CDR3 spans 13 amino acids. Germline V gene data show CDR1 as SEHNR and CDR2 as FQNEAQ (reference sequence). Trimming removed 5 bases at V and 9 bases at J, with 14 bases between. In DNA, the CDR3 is TGTGCCAGCAGCCCCGTTTCTAGTTCTGAGCAGTTCTTC. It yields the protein CASSPVSSSEQFF.

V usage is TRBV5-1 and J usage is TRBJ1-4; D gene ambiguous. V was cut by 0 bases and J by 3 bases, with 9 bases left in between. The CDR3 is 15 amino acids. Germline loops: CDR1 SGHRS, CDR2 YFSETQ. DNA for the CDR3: TGCGCCAGCAGCTTGGGTGCTTTTTCTAATGAAAAACTGTTTTTT. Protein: CASSLGAFSNEKLFF.

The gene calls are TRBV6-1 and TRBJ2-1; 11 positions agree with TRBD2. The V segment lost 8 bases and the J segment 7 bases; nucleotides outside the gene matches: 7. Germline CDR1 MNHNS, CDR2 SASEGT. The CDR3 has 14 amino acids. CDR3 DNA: TGTGCCAGCCTCGCCGGACTAGCGGGTAATGAGCAGTTCTTC. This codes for CASLAGLAGNEQFF.

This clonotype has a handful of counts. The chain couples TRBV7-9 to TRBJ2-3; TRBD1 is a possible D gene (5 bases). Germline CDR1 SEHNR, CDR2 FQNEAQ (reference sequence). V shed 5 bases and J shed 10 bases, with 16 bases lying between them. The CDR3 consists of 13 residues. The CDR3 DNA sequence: TGTGCCAGCAGCCCCCAGGGCCGATCGGCGCAGTATTTT. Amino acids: CASSPQGRSAQYF.